What follows are 6 T cell receptor beta chains derived from one specimen sequenced in a study of Graves' ophthalmopathy and Graves' hyperthyroidism (dated by TCRdb to the late 2010s). TCRdb names Illumina HiSeq 2000 as the instrument used. For repertoire sequencing, the TCR beta CDR3 regions were amplified from RNA transcripts. The first round of RT-PCR was done with HTBI primers and the Qiagen OneStep RT-PCR kit, and was followed by a second round of multiplex PCR, then size selection and purification. TCRdb reworked the public reads: Q25 trimming with fastp, MiXCR clone assembly, productive beta chains retained. Each record represents a unique CDR3 protein, reported with the most common genes and DNA among its rows. The sample includes approximately 700,000 distinct CDR3 sequences, with under 50% observed a single time. The ten largest clones add up to more than 2.5% of the sample. Sequencing used peripheral blood. The receptor source for this set is an adult man with Graves' ophthalmopathy.

The count of this clonotype is one. The chain joins TRBV25-1 to TRBJ2-4, with TRBD1 as a possible D gene (5 bases). V was pared by 6 bases and J by 3 bases, with 18 bases between. The germline V gene encodes CDR1 MGHDK and CDR2 SYGVNS. CDR3 length: 16 amino acids. As DNA, the CDR3 is TGTGCCAGCAGGAATTCTATAGACAGTCACAAAAACATTCAGTACTTC. Its protein is CASRNSIDSHKNIQYF. Variable domain in full (rest from reference TRBV25-1 and TRBJ2-4): EADIYQTPRYLVIGTGKKITLECSQTMGHDKMYWYQQDPGMELHLIHYSYGVNSTEKGDLSSESTVSRIRTEHFPLTLESARPSHTSQYLCASRNSIDSHKNIQYFGAGTRLSVL.

This chain links TRBV27 with TRBJ1-1; D unclear. Germline V gene sequence: CDR1 MNHEY, CDR2 SMNVEV (reference sequence). The CDR3 contains 13 residues. Trimming cost V 8 bases and J 0 bases, with 10 bases left between them. CDR3 nucleotide sequence: TGTGCCAGCTCAGGACGGATGAACACTGAAGCTTTCTTT. Its translation: CASSGRMNTEAFF.

The rearrangement uses TRBV7-6 and TRBJ2-5; 8 bases map to TRBD2. Germline CDR1 is SGHVS and CDR2 is FNYEAQ. The CDR3 sequence is 20 residues long. Trimming took 5 bases from V and 5 from J; bases not matched to a gene: 25. CDR3 nucleotide sequence: TGTGCCAGCAGCCAAGATATGAGCGCAGCGGGAGAGCGCCCGGGGGAGACCCAGTACTTC. This translates into CASSQDMSAAGERPGETQYF.

The chain recombines TRBV7-9 with TRBJ2-5; a weak D match, TRBD1 (6 bases). CDR1 and CDR2 from the germline V gene are SEHNR and FQNEAQ (reference sequence). This CDR3 comprises 14 residues. Trimming took 5 bases from V and 9 from J, leaving 19 bases between them. CDR3 DNA: TGTGCCAGCAGCCGAGGACAGTTAGGGCAGCCCCAGTACTTC. Its protein product is CASSRGQLGQPQYF.

This chain links TRBV29-1 with TRBJ2-7, with D possibly matching TRBD1 (5 bases). This CDR3 spans 15 amino acids. The germline gives CDR1 SQVTM, CDR2 ANQGSEA. Trimming removed 3 bases from V and 4 bases from J, with 19 bases in between. CDR3 region: CSVEERSGLGYEQYF. CDR3 DNA: TGCAGCGTTGAGGAACGGTCAGGGCTTGGTTACGAGCAGTACTTC.

This chain joins TRBV7-8 and TRBJ2-7, with TRBD2 matching over 11 bases. V lost 7 bases to trimming and J lost 7 bases; unmatched junction nucleotides: 3. Germline V gene sequence: CDR1 SGHVS, CDR2 FQNEAQ. The CDR3 length is 12 residues. The CDR3 here is CASNGLAGEQYF. The CDR3 DNA follows: TGTGCCAGCAACGGACTAGCGGGTGAGCAGTACTTC.